This TCR beta chain was recorded in a study of blood T cells in healthy people across ages. Together with a sample-barcoded 5' primer, a J-beta primer mix was included in a second PCR lasting about 6 to 11 cycles. TCRdb processed the 5' RACE reads anew with MiXCR; each CDR3 protein has one entry. The table shows about 1.8 million distinct CDR3 sequences, with roughly 52% occurring only once. This clonotype was found a few times. Losses at the gene ends were 2 bases for V and 4 bases for J; bases not matched to a gene: 4. This CDR3 region has 15 residues. CDR1 and CDR2 (germline): MNHEY, SMNVEV (reference sequence).

The TCR was taken from a woman aged 40 to 50 in good health. The genes are TRBV27 and TRBJ2-3, with TRBD1 identical over 9 bases. The specimen was blood. The CDR3 nucleotides are TGTGCCAGCAGTTTAATATGGACAGGGGCAGATACGCAGTATTTT. It translates to CASSLIWTGADTQYF.